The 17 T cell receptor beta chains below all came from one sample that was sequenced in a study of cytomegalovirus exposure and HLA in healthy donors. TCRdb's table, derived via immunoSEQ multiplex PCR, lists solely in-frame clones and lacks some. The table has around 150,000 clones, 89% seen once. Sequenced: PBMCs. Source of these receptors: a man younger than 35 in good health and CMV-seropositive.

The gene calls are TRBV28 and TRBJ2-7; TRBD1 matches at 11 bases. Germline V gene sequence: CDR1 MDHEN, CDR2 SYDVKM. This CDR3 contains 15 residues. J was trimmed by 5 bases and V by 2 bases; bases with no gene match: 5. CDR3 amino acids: CASSLIGQGADEQYF. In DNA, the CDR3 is TGTGCCAGCAGTTTAATCGGACAGGGGGCGGACGAGCAGTACTTC.

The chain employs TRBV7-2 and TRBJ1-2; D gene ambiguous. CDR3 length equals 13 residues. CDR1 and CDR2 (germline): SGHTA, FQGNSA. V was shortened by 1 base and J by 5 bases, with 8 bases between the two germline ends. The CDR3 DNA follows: TGTGCCAGCAGCTTAGAAGGGAGGTATGGCTACACCTTC. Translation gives CASSLEGRYGYTF.

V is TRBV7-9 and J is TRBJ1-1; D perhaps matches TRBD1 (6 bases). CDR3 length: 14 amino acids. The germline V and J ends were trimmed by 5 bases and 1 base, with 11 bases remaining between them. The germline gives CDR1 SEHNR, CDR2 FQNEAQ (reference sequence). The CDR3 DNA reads TGTGCCAGCAGCCTTTGGGGGCGGAACACTGAAGCTTTCTTT. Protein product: CASSLWGRNTEAFF.

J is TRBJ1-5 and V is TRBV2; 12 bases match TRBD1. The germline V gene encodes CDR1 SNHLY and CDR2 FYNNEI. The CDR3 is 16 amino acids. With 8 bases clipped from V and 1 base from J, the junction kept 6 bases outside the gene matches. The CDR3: CASGGQGANSNQPQHF. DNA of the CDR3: TGTGCCAGCGGGGGACAGGGGGCAAACAGCAATCAGCCCCAGCATTTT. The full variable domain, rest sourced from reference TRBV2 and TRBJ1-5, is EPEVTQTPSHQVTQMGQEVILRCVPISNHLYFYWYRQILGQKVEFLVSFYNNEISEKSEIFDDQFSVERPDGSNFTLKIRSTKLEDSAMYFCASGGQGANSNQPQHFGDGTRLSIL.

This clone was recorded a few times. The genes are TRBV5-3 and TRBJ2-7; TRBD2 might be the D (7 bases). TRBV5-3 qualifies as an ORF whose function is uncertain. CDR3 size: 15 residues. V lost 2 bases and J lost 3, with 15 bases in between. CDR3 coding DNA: TGTGCCAGAAGCTTTGAGAGGGGGGGAAACTACGAGCAGTACTTC. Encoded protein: CARSFERGGNYEQYF.

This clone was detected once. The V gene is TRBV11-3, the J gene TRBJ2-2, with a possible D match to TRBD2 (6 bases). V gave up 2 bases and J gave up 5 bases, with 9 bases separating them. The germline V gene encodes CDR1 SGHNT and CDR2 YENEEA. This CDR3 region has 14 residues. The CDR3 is CASSLLGGTGELFF. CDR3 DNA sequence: TGTGCCAGCAGCTTACTCGGGGGTACCGGGGAGCTGTTTTTT.

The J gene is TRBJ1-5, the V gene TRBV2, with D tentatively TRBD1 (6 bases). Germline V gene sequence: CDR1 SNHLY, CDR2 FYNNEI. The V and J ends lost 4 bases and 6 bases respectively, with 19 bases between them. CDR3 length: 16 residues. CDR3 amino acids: CASSVDLRQDSQPQHF. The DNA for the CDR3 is TGTGCCAGCAGTGTTGATCTCCGACAGGATAGTCAGCCCCAGCATTTT.

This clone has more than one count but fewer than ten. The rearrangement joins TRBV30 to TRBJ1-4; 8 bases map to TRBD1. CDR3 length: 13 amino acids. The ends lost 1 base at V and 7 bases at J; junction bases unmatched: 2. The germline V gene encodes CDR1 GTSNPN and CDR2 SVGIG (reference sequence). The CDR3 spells CAWSAGGSEKLFF. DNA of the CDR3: TGTGCCTGGAGTGCAGGGGGCAGTGAAAAACTGTTTTTT.

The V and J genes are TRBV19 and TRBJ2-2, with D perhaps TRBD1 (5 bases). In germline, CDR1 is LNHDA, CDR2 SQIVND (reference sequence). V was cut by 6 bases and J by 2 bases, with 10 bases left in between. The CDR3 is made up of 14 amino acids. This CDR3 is CASRGATNTGELFF. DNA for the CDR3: TGTGCCAGTAGAGGGGCTACTAACACCGGGGAGCTGTTTTTT. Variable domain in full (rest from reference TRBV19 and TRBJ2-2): DGGITQSPKYLFRKEGQNVTLSCEQNLNHDAMYWYRQDPGQGLRLIYYSQIVNDFQKGDIAEGYSVSREKKESFPLTVTSAQKNPTAFYLCASRGATNTGELFFGEGSRLTVL.

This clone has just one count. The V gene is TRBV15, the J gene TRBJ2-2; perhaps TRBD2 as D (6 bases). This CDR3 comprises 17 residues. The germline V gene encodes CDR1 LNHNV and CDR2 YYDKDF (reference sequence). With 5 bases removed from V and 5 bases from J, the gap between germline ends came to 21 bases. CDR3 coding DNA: TGTGCCACCAGCGTATTTGTGGGAGCAGGAGGGACCGGGGAGCTGTTTTTT. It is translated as CATSVFVGAGGTGELFF.

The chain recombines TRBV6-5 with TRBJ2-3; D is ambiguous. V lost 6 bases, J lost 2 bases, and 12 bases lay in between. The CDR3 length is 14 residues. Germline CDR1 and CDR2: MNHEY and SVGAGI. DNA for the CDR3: TGTGCCAGCAGACTCGACACGGCCACAGATACGCAGTATTTT. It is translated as CASRLDTATDTQYF.

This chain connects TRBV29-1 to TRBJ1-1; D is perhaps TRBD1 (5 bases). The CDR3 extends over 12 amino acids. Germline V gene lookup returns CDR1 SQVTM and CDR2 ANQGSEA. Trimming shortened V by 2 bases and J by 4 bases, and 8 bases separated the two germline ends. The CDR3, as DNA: TGCAGCGTTGAATTGGGGGGCACTGAAGCTTTCTTT. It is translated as CSVELGGTEAFF.

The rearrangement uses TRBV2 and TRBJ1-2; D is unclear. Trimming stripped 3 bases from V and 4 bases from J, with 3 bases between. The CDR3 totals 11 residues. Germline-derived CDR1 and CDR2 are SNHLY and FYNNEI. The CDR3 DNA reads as TGTGCCAGCAGTGACAGCTATGGCTACACCTTC. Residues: CASSDSYGYTF.

The CDR3 DNA follows: TGTGCCAGCAGTGAGAGGGTAGCTGGGGCCAACGTCCTGACTTTC. As protein: CASSERVAGANVLTF. This rearrangement joins TRBV6-1 to TRBJ2-6; D perhaps matches TRBD2 (5 bases). The CDR3 totals 15 residues. The germline V and J ends were trimmed by 3 bases and 2 bases, with 8 bases remaining between them. Germline CDR1 is MNHNS and CDR2 is SASEGT.

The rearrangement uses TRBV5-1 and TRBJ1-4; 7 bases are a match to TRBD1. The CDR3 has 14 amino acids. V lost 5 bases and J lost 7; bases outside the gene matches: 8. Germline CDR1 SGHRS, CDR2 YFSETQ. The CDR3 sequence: CASRTTGFGEKLFF. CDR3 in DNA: TGCGCCAGCAGGACGACAGGGTTCGGTGAAAAACTGTTTTTT.

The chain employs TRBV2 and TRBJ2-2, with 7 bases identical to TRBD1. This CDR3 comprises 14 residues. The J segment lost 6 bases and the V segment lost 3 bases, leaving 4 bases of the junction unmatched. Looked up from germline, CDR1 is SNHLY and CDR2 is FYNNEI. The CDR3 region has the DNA TGTGCCAGCAGTGACCAAGACAGGGCCGGGGAGCTGTTTTTT. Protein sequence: CASSDQDRAGELFF.

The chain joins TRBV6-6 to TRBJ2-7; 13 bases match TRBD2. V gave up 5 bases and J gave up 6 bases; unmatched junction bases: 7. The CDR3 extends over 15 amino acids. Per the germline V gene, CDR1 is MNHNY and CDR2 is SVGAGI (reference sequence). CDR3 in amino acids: CASSPRTSGSLEQYF. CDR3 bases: TGTGCCAGCAGTCCTCGGACTAGCGGGAGCCTCGAGCAGTACTTC.